A selection of T cell receptor beta chains follows, all from one sample in a study of siplizumab effects on memory and regulatory T cells. Libraries were prepared by immunoSEQ multiplex PCR; TCRdb keeps only in-frame clonotypes and omits some of them. The sample has fewer than 100,000 clones; 95% are singletons. Sequencing was done on a sample of CD8+ T cells sorted from blood. These TCRs come from a human donor in good health. Both conserved end residues are part of each CDR3. A D gene is named only where the DNA matches it firmly. Size is omitted from some rows. Given values are once, few, many or a class for expanded clones.

clone_size j_call d_call v_call cdr3_aa cdr3_nt
NA TRBJ2-7 NA TRBV5-8 CASREQGLPYYEQYF TGTGCCAGCAGGGAACAGGGCCTACCCTACTACGAGCAGTACTTC
NA TRBJ2-3 TRBD1 TRBV6-5 CASRSGTESTDTQYF TGTGCCAGCAGGTCCGGGACAGAAAGCACAGATACGCAGTATTTT
NA TRBJ2-5 TRBD2 TRBV9 CASSIGLAGEGTQYF TGTGCCAGCAGTATCGGACTAGCGGGAGAAGGGACCCAGTACTTC
few TRBJ1-5 NA TRBV18 CASSPKSNQPQHF TGTGCCAGCTCACCGAAGAGCAATCAGCCCCAGCATTTT
NA TRBJ2-1 NA TRBV4-1 CASSQDRAGPYNEQFF TGCGCCAGCAGCCAAGACCGAGCGGGCCCGTACAATGAGCAGTTCTTC
NA TRBJ2-7 NA TRBV7-3 CASSLGVGQIYEQYF TGTGCCAGCAGCTTAGGAGTCGGACAGATTTACGAGCAGTACTTC
once TRBJ2-7 TRBD2 TRBV5-6 CASSLAGTSVYYEQYF TGTGCCAGCAGCTTGGCCGGGACTAGCGTTTACTACGAGCAGTACTTC
NA TRBJ2-2 TRBD2 TRBV18 CASSPRTSGRLLNTGELFF TGTGCCAGCTCACCCCGGACTAGCGGGAGGCTACTAAACACCGGGGAGCTGTTTTTT
NA TRBJ2-1 TRBD1 TRBV4-1 CASRAGTGIGIEQFF TGCGCCAGCAGGGCCGGGACAGGAATCGGCATCGAGCAGTTCTTC
NA TRBJ1-2 NA TRBV7-2 CASSFGGGYTF TGTGCCAGCAGCTTCGGTGGTGGCTACACCTTC
NA TRBJ2-7 TRBD2 TRBV4-1 CASSQEFGGRASEQYF TGCGCCAGCAGCCAAGAGTTCGGCGGGAGGGCCTCCGAGCAGTACTTC
NA TRBJ1-1 TRBD1 TRBV13 CASSLATGIGTEAFF TGTGCCAGCAGCTTAGCGACAGGGATTGGCACTGAAGCTTTCTTT
NA TRBJ1-2 NA TRBV28 CASTDASYYGYTF TGTGCCAGCACCGACGCCAGTTACTATGGCTACACCTTC
NA TRBJ2-1 TRBD2 TRBV19 CASSTGLAAYNEQFF TGTGCCAGTAGTACGGGACTAGCGGCTTACAATGAGCAGTTCTTC
NA TRBJ2-7 NA TRBV28 CASRIDGSYEQYF TGTGCCAGCAGGATTGACGGATCCTACGAGCAGTACTTC
NA TRBJ1-2 NA TRBV4-1 CASSQERPVAYGDTF TGCGCCAGCAGCCAAGAAAGGCCAGTTGCTTATGGCGACACCTTC
once TRBJ2-7 NA TRBV27 CASSFGRSYEQYF TGTGCCAGCAGTTTCGGGCGGTCCTACGAGCAGTACTTC
NA TRBJ2-5 NA TRBV5-1 CASSFQGRQETQYF TGCGCCAGCAGCTTCCAGGGCCGCCAAGAGACCCAGTACTTC
few TRBJ1-1 NA TRBV9 CASSERDGNTEAFF TGTGCCAGCAGCGAGAGGGACGGGAACACTGAAGCTTTCTTT
NA TRBJ1-2 NA TRBV6-5 CASSYNRYGYTF TGTGCCAGCAGTTACAATCGGTATGGCTACACCTTC
NA TRBJ2-7 TRBD1 TRBV19 CASSAFSGTGYEQYF TGTGCCAGTAGTGCGTTCTCCGGGACAGGCTACGAGCAGTACTTC
NA TRBJ2-3 NA TRBV19 CASSIDSGADTQYF TGTGCCAGTAGTATCGACAGTGGGGCAGATACGCAGTATTTT
NA TRBJ1-1 NA TRBV7-9 CASSLEGVLAEAFF TGTGCCAGCAGCTTAGAGGGGGTTCTAGCTGAAGCTTTCTTT
NA TRBJ2-7 NA TRBV14 CASSQEASVNYEQYF TGTGCCAGCAGCCAAGAAGCTAGCGTAAACTACGAGCAGTACTTC
NA TRBJ2-3 NA TRBV13 CASRHRGGRFETDTQYF TGTGCCAGCAGGCATCGAGGAGGGAGGTTTGAGACAGATACGCAGTATTTT
NA TRBJ1-1 NA TRBV5-1 CASSSSGWTEAFF TGCGCCAGCAGCTCGTCAGGGTGGACTGAAGCTTTCTTT
NA TRBJ2-1 TRBD2 TRBV9 CASSPPSGASYNEQFF TGTGCCAGCAGCCCTCCAAGCGGGGCCTCCTACAATGAGCAGTTCTTC
NA TRBJ2-3 TRBD2 TRBV5-1 CASSLELATDTQYF TGCGCCAGCAGCTTGGAACTAGCGACCGATACGCAGTATTTT
NA TRBJ2-3 NA TRBV9 CASSVDPGESTDTQYF TGTGCCAGCAGCGTAGATCCAGGGGAGAGCACAGATACGCAGTATTTT
NA TRBJ2-1 NA TRBV27 CASSWSSSYNEQFF TGTGCCAGCAGTTGGTCTAGCTCCTACAATGAGCAGTTCTTC
NA TRBJ2-7 NA TRBV5-5 CASSPPGTVSSYEQYF TGTGCCAGCAGCCCCCCGGGGACGGTGAGCTCCTACGAGCAGTACTTC
NA TRBJ1-3 TRBD1 TRBV28 CASRDRGDFSGNTIYF TGTGCCAGTCGGGACAGGGGGGACTTCTCTGGAAACACCATATATTTT
NA TRBJ2-1 NA TRBV7-6 CASSEPAGRRGGNEQFF TGTGCCAGCAGCGAACCCGCCGGGCGGAGGGGCGGGAATGAGCAGTTCTTC
NA TRBJ1-1 NA TRBV4-1 CASSQEGRTDEAFF TGCGCCAGCAGCCAAGAAGGGAGGACAGATGAAGCTTTCTTT